The source of this TCR beta chain is a study of graft-versus-host responses after intestinal transplantation (dated by TCRdb to about 2021). Turning to the overall study: The transplants that recipients got were multivisceral, liver-intestinal, or isolated intestinal. A peak of at least 4% donor T cells among recipient peripheral blood mononuclear cells was the definition used for donor T cell macrochimerism. Every recipient was given anti-thymocyte globulin induction, followed by around three years of maintenance tacrolimus and steroids. The cohort enrolled roughly 25 intestinal transplant recipients including one retransplant, and a few patients lacking pretransplant specimens were excluded. Rather than going through the commercial service, samples from three later patients were sequenced in-house on an Illumina MiSeq and processed with MiXCR. To identify alloreactive clones, pre-transplant mixed lymphocyte reaction products were sequenced and then compared with unstimulated pre-transplant donor and recipient T cells. Graft-versus-host and host-versus-graft alloreactive T cell clones were tracked in the graft, circulation and bone marrow after intestinal transplantation using bulk TCR-beta CDR3 sequencing.

According to the study, the label for this sample's time point signals: cells obtained before transplantation from donor or recipient. CD3+CD4+ and CD3+CD8+ populations were FACS-sorted from unstimulated pre-transplant donor and recipient cells taken from spleen or lymph nodes. The library was obtained by the immunoSEQ multiplex PCR assay. For most patients, genomic DNA was isolated using the Qiagen DNeasy Blood and Tissue Kit and was shipped frozen to Adaptive Biotechnologies for TCR sequencing. For most patients, genomic DNA was subjected to high-throughput TCR-beta CDR3 sequencing by Adaptive Biotechnologies. Per the authors' processing: TCR sequencing data for approximately 19 patients were retrieved from Adaptive's ImmunoSEQ software; three other patients were processed with MiXCR and VDJtools. CD4 versus CD8 sorting errors were corrected by removing sequences found in both subsets at a frequency ratio below 5:1. CDR3 nucleotide sequences shared by donor and recipient were removed because the origin of these sequences could not be assigned. At least 2-fold expansion over unstimulated cells and a minimum CFSE-low frequency of 0.002% (template counts) or 0.001% (read counts) were required for clones to be classified as alloreactive. Mappable clones were those detected in sequenced pre-transplant spleen, lymph node, or MLR CFSE-low populations of the donor or recipient. The cumulative frequency of alloreactive clones was calculated as a percentage of all sequences, weighted by copy number. TCRdb carries this immuneACCESS record with in-frame sequences only. Its versions omit some clonotypes, under half of them owing to an unresolved V gene in the studies checked, with the rest unexplained. Clone size and the V and J calls come from that table; the DNA yielded D and trimming. Recorded for this sample are under 45,000 clones; approximately 93% of them occurred a single time. Of the sample, around 0.2% is held by the ten largest clones.

Comment on this clone: The specificity of this receptor is unknown. No quality values exist for individual bases; no much larger clone is one base distant.

Including cysteine and phenylalanine, the CDR3 has 13 amino acids. CDR3 DNA only is kept here, 39 bases in frame from base 1. The germline V gene sets CDR1 to SNHLY and CDR2 to FYNNEI. Relative to germline, V is 5 bases shorter and J is 5 bases shorter, with 12 bases between their ends. Findings and caveats that apply to the study as a whole: In the allografts of patients with donor T cell macrochimerism, GvH to HvG T cell clonal ratios were high. Early after transplant, peak levels of circulating GvH clones were found to be associated with declines in HvG clones. Conclusions were limited by the relatively low number and heterogeneity of intestinal transplant patients. GvH clones were detected in recipient bone marrow, and some of these GvH clones were observed earlier in ileal mucosa or blood, consistent with an intestinal mucosal origin.

Material: unstimulated CD4+ T cells sorted from spleen or lymph node cells, obtained before transplant. The rearranged segments are TRBV2 and TRBJ2-5, with the D gene too uncertain to name. The source of this sequence is a human donor who was the organ donor for an intestinal transplant. The CDR3 region: CASSSPGRETQYF. The nucleotides read TGTGCCAGCAGTTCCCCCGGAAGGGAGACCCAGTACTTC.